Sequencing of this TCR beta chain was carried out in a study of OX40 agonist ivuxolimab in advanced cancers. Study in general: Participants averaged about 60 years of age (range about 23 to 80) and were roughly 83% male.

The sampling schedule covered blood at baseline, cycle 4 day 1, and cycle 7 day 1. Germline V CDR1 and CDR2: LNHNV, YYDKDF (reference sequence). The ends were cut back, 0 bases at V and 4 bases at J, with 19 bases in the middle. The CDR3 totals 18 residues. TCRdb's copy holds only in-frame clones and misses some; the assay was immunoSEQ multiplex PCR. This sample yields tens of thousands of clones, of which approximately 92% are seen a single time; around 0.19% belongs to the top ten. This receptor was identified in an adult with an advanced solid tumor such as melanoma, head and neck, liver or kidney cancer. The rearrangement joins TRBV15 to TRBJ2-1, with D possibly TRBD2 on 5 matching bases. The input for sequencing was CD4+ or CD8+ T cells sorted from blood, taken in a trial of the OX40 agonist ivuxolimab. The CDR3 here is CATSRDPERHGGYNEQFF. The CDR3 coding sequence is TGTGCCACCAGCAGAGATCCCGAGCGGCACGGTGGGTACAATGAGCAGTTCTTC. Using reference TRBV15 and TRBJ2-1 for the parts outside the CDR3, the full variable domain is DAMVIQNPRYQVTQFGKPVTLSCSQTLNHNVMYWYQQKSSQAPKLLFHYYDKDFNNEADTPDNFQSRRPNTSFCFLDIRSPGLGDTAMYLCATSRDPERHGGYNEQFFGPGTRLTVL.